This TCR beta chain is from a study of blood T cells in healthy people across ages. Study-wide background: Per two T cells, template switching captured roughly one barcoded beta molecule.

No fewer than 6 million PBMCs went into each sample. Sample-barcoded 5' priming and a J-beta primer mix drove a second PCR of roughly 6 to 12 cycles. TCRdb reprocessed the 5' RACE reads via MiXCR and lists one record per CDR3 protein. The table shows about 780,000 distinct CDR3 sequences, with around 50% occurring only once. Germline V CDR1 and CDR2: SGHDN, FVKESK. With V trimmed by 1 base and J by 4 bases, 3 bases remained unmatched. The CDR3 covers 16 residues. The V gene is TRBV14, the J gene TRBJ2-3; 12 bases agree with TRBD1. The sequence derives from an elderly man in good health. Sequencing was done on a sample of blood. The CDR3 coding sequence is TGTGCCAGCAGCCAAGCGGGGACAGGGGGCCCAGATACGCAGTATTTT. Encoded protein: CASSQAGTGGPDTQYF.